This TCR beta chain was recorded in a study of sequential checkpoint blockade in melanoma. Study background: Randomization was 1:1 between first-line nivolumab→ipilimumab and ipilimumab→nivolumab.

Trimming left V 0 bases short and J 4 bases short, with 24 bases between. The CDR3 is made up of 19 amino acids. Per germline, CDR1 LGHNA and CDR2 YSLEER. Profiled with immunoSEQ multiplex PCR; TCRdb holds only in-frame clones, not every one. Of approximately 21,000 clones listed, roughly 82% are singletons. Specified treatment: randomized to nivolumab then ipilimumab (arm A) or the reverse (arm B). No patient had prior DNA-damaging chemotherapy. Live CD3+CD8+ CD19− CD56− cells were sorted from PBMCs. V usage is TRBV4-3 and J usage is TRBJ1-2; D is perhaps TRBD1 (6 bases). The sequence was obtained from a human donor with melanoma. The sequenced sample was CD8+ T cells sorted from blood (inferred from file names), obtained from a patient given nivolumab and ipilimumab in sequence. CDR3 residues: CASSQEYIRGLGDSYGYTF. The CDR3 coding sequence is TGCGCCAGCAGCCAAGAATACATCAGGGGCCTGGGGGATTCCTATGGCTACACCTTC.